Listed here are 22 T cell receptor beta chains from one sample, sequenced in a study of early T cells in non-severe SARS-CoV-2 infection. Each CDR3 protein is one row after TCRdb ran MiXCR on the 5' RACE reads. In the table there are 35,000 to 40,000 distinct CDR3 sequences, 5% to 6.5% of which are singletons. Sequencing used whole blood. These receptors were collected from an adult who was a healthcare worker with PCR-confirmed SARS-CoV-2 infection or an uninfected control (not recorded which).

This clonotype showed up many times. The gene calls are TRBV7-8 and TRBJ2-3, with a tentative D call TRBD1 (5 bases). The CDR3 runs to 13 residues. V lost 6 bases, J lost 5 bases, and 12 bases lay in between. CDR1 is SGHVS, CDR2 FQNEAQ, per germline. DNA for the CDR3: TGTGCCAGCAGGCTGGGGCTAGGAGATACGCAGTATTTT. Encoded protein: CASRLGLGDTQYF.

This clonotype has at least ten counts. This chain uses TRBV7-6 with TRBJ2-3, with D hard to call. Trimming stripped 1 base from V and 2 bases from J, with 7 bases between. Germline V CDR1 and CDR2: SGHVS, FNYEAQ. The CDR3 is made up of 14 amino acids. This CDR3 is CASSLVQFTDTQYF. The CDR3 bases are TGTGCCAGCAGCTTAGTACAGTTCACAGATACGCAGTATTTT.

This clonotype was seen repeatedly, ten times or more. The rearrangement links TRBV19 to TRBJ2-5, with 9 bases matching TRBD2. V trimming: 5 bases; J trimming: 5 bases; junction bases outside the gene matches: 12. Germline V gene sequence: CDR1 LNHDA, CDR2 SQIVND (reference sequence). This CDR3 comprises 16 residues. CDR3 sequence (DNA): TGTGCCAGTAGTGGAGGGAGCGGGGGGCCGTGGGAGACCCAGTACTTC. Its protein product is CASSGGSGGPWETQYF.

This clonotype occurred many times. The V call is TRBV27, the J call TRBJ2-7, with 9 bases lining up with TRBD2. This CDR3 spans 17 amino acids. The germline CDR1 and CDR2 sequences are MNHEY and SMNVEV (reference sequence). J gave up 3 bases and V 7 bases, and 16 bases lay outside the gene matches. In nucleotides, the CDR3 is TGTGCCAGCACCCAAGGGGTTCCGGGACTAGCTTACTACGAGCAGTACTTC. It specifies CASTQGVPGLAYYEQYF.

This chain joins TRBV5-1 and TRBJ1-1; D remains ambiguous. V shed 7 bases and J shed 2 bases, with 6 bases lying between them. The CDR3 length is 11 residues. Germline V gene sequence: CDR1 SGHRS, CDR2 YFSETQ. Here the CDR3 DNA reads TGCGCCAGCGGGCACAACACTGAAGCTTTCTTT. Its protein is CASGHNTEAFF.

This clonotype occurred many times. The J gene is TRBJ2-7, the V gene TRBV18; TRBD2 is a possible D gene (6 bases). This CDR3 contains 14 residues. CDR1 is KGHSH and CDR2 is LQKENI in the germline V gene. The V end lost 3 bases, the J end lost 2 bases, and 11 bases lay between the germline ends. CDR3: CASSPGLGTYEQYF. The CDR3 DNA reads TGTGCCAGCTCACCGGGACTGGGGACCTACGAGCAGTACTTC. Supplemented by reference TRBV18 and TRBJ2-7, the full variable domain reads NAGVMQNPRHLVRRRGQEARLRCSPMKGHSHVYWYRQLPEEGLKFMVYLQKENIIDESGMPKERFSAEFPKEGPSILRIQQVVRGDSAAYFCASSPGLGTYEQYFGPGTRLTVT.

The chain employs TRBV7-9 and TRBJ1-1; D ambiguous. V was shortened by 1 base and J by 0 bases, with 6 bases between the two germline ends. Germline V gene lookup returns CDR1 SEHNR and CDR2 FQNEAQ (reference sequence). The CDR3 extends over 14 amino acids. The CDR3 reads CASSLVGMNTEAFF. Written as DNA, the CDR3 is TGTGCCAGCAGCTTAGTAGGGATGAACACTGAAGCTTTCTTT. The complete variable domain, with remaining parts taken from reference TRBV7-9 and TRBJ1-1, reads DTGVSQNPRHKITKRGQNVTFRCDPISEHNRLYWYRQTLGQGPEFLTYFQNEAQLEKSRLLSDRFSAERPKGSFSTLEIQRTEQGDSAMYLCASSLVGMNTEAFFGQGTRLTVV.

Notes on this clonotype: This may be a read error: a much more frequent sequence differs by one nucleotide. The conserved phenylalanine or tryptophan is not found at the CDR3 terminus, so this likely reflects a read error. The chain is built from TRBV12-3 or TRBV12-4 and TRBJ2-5; TRBD2 matches 9 bases. V lost 5 bases to trimming and J lost 0 bases; unmatched junction nucleotides: 7. This CDR3 has 16 amino acids. The CDR3 region is CASSPPSGGYQETQYY. Here the CDR3 DNA reads TGTGCCAGCAGTCCCCCCAGCGGGGGGTACCAAGAGACCCAGTACTAC.

This clonotype has at least ten counts. The V and J genes are TRBV10-1 and TRBJ1-1; 9 nucleotides align to TRBD1. The CDR3 has 15 residues. V dropped 0 bases and J dropped 8; count of bases not matched to a gene: 7. Germline loops: CDR1 WNHNN, CDR2 SYGVQD (reference sequence). In DNA, the CDR3 is TGCGCCAGCAGTGAGTCGACAGGGGGGGAACGAGAAGCTTTCTTT. Translation: CASSESTGGEREAFF.

This clonotype was found a few times. The chain couples TRBV4-3 to TRBJ2-3; D remains unclear. CDR1 and CDR2 (germline): LGHNA, YSLEER. This CDR3 region has 14 residues. Trimming removed 0 bases at V and 8 bases at J, with 12 bases between. CDR3 in DNA: TGCGCCAGCAGCCAAGAGCGAGGAGACGGTACGCAGTATTTT. Protein: CASSQERGDGTQYF.

Many counts were recorded for this clonotype. The chain is built from TRBV28 and TRBJ2-7; no reliable D call. Germline V CDR1 and CDR2: MDHEN, SYDVKM. Deletions cut 2 bases from V and 3 bases from J, with 17 bases between. The CDR3 covers 16 residues. CDR3 sequence (DNA): TGTGCCAGCAGTTTAGCCCCAGGAGACACAAACTACGAGCAGTACTTC. This sequence encodes CASSLAPGDTNYEQYF.

This clonotype occurred many times. CDR3 bases: TGTGCCAGCAGTTTAGAGAACGAGGAGGATACGCAGTATTTT. Translation: CASSLENEEDTQYF. This rearrangement joins TRBV27 to TRBJ2-3, with D hard to call. The V gene lost 2 bases and the J gene lost 6 bases, with 12 bases spanning the gap. This CDR3 has 14 residues. Per the germline V gene, CDR1 is MNHEY and CDR2 is SMNVEV (reference sequence).

The table lists this clonotype with many counts. V is TRBV29-1 and J is TRBJ2-5; TRBD1 matches 9 bases. This CDR3 has 14 residues. With 5 bases clipped from V and 2 bases from J, the junction kept 6 bases outside the gene matches. The germline V gene encodes CDR1 SQVTM and CDR2 ANQGSEA. DNA for the CDR3: TGCAGCGTTAACCGGGACAGGGTACAAGAGACCCAGTACTTC. Translated: CSVNRDRVQETQYF.

This clonotype was recorded many times. This chain joins TRBV6-2 or TRBV6-3 and TRBJ1-1, with a tentative D call TRBD1 (5 bases). This CDR3 region has 14 residues. CDR1 MNHEY and CDR2 SVGEGT come from the germline V gene. The V gene lost 2 bases and the J gene lost 1 base, with 8 bases spanning the gap. CDR3: CASSYATGNTEAFF. CDR3 coding DNA: TGTGCCAGCAGTTACGCCACAGGGAACACTGAAGCTTTCTTT.

This clonotype was observed many times. This rearrangement joins TRBV20-1 to TRBJ1-4, with TRBD1 matching over 7 bases. CDR1 and CDR2 (germline): DFQATT, SNEGSKA (reference sequence). J gave up 5 bases and V 0 bases, and 3 bases lay outside the gene matches. The CDR3 runs to 14 residues. This CDR3 is CSARDAGGNEKLFF. CDR3 DNA: TGCAGTGCTAGAGACGCAGGGGGAAATGAAAAACTGTTTTTT.

The chain employs TRBV7-9 and TRBJ1-1; no definite D call. Trimming took 4 bases from V and 4 from J, leaving 13 bases between them. Germline CDR1 reads SEHNR; CDR2 reads FQNEAQ (reference sequence). The CDR3 totals 14 residues. CDR3 amino acids: CASSSRFESTEAFF. As DNA, the CDR3 is TGTGCCAGCAGCTCAAGGTTCGAATCCACTGAAGCTTTCTTT.

This clonotype was detected only a few times. V usage is TRBV11-2 and J usage is TRBJ2-3; TRBD1 aligns across 7 bases. The V gene's germline CDR1 is SGHAT and CDR2 FQNNGV. V gave up 3 bases and J gave up 0 bases; unmatched junction bases: 12. CDR3 size: 18 residues. The CDR3 is CASSFGWWWGQSTDTQYF. CDR3 nucleotides: TGTGCCAGCAGCTTTGGGTGGTGGTGGGGACAGAGCACAGATACGCAGTATTTT. Looking up the rest from reference TRBV11-2 and TRBJ2-3 gives the full variable domain: EAGVAQSPRYKIIEKRQSVAFWCNPISGHATLYWYQQILGQGPKLLIQFQNNGVVDDSQLPKDRFSAERLKGVDSTLKIQPAKLEDSAVYLCASSFGWWWGQSTDTQYFGPGTRLTVL.

Points on this clonotype: This sequence may be a read error, since a much larger clone differs from it by one base. V usage is TRBV7-9 and J usage is TRBJ2-3; tentatively, D is TRBD1 or TRBD2 (5 bases each). The germline gives CDR1 SEHNR, CDR2 FQNEAQ (reference sequence). This CDR3 spans 13 amino acids. V dropped 6 bases and J dropped 1 base, with 8 bases sitting between them. CDR3 in amino acids: CASRWDRTDTQYF. In nucleotides, the CDR3 is TGTGCCAGCAGGTGGGACCGCACAGATACGCAGTATTTT.

This clonotype was recorded at least ten times. In DNA, the CDR3 is TGCGCCAGCAGTCGGCGGCCCCTGGACGTTTACGAGCAGTACTTC. It is translated as CASSRRPLDVYEQYF. The V and J genes are TRBV23-1 and TRBJ2-7; D is uncertain. TRBV23-1 is flagged as an ORF with uncertain function. V dropped 4 bases and J dropped 4 bases, with 17 bases sitting between them. The length of the CDR3 is 15 residues.

The sample holds many counts of this clonotype. V gene TRBV9 combines with J gene TRBJ2-6, with D perhaps matching TRBD2 (5 bases). The CDR3 sequence is 15 residues long. V lost 4 bases, J lost 1 base, and 9 bases lay in between. Germline V gives CDR1 SGDLS, CDR2 YYNGEE. The CDR3 bases are TGTGCCAGCAGCCCCACTAGATCTGGGGCCAACGTCCTGACTTTC. This translates into CASSPTRSGANVLTF. The full variable domain, in which reference TRBV9 and TRBJ2-6 provide the parts outside the CDR3, is DSGVTQTPKHLITATGQRVTLRCSPRSGDLSVYWYQQSLDQGLQFLIQYYNGEERAKGNILERFSAQQFPDLHSELNLSSLELGDSALYFCASSPTRSGANVLTFGAGSRLTVL.

This clonotype was detected ten times or more. This chain joins TRBV12-3 or TRBV12-4 and TRBJ1-1, with TRBD1 as a possible D gene (6 bases). This CDR3 has 13 residues. V was shortened by 6 bases and J by 4 bases, with 12 bases between the two germline ends. CDR3 nucleotide sequence: TGTGCCAGCAGCTCGGACAGTTCCACTGAAGCTTTCTTT. Its protein is CASSSDSSTEAFF.

The V call is TRBV5-6, the J call TRBJ2-3, with unresolved D. Trimming left V 4 bases short and J 0 bases short, with 12 bases between. Per germline, CDR1 SGHDT and CDR2 YYEEEE. The CDR3 runs to 15 residues. CDR3 loop: CASSPSPYSTDTQYF. The CDR3 DNA sequence: TGTGCCAGCAGCCCCTCCCCTTATAGCACAGATACGCAGTATTTT.